The rows below give T cell receptor beta chains drawn from one sample of a study of regulatory T cells in long-lasting Graves disease. One entry per CDR3 protein results from TCRdb running MiXCR on the multiplex PCR reads. The data hold a few hundred thousand distinct CDR3 sequences, with around an eighth observed a single time. This same sample was also part of a study on T cells in Graves' hyperthyroidism and ophthalmopathy.

The sample in question was peripheral blood mononuclear cells (PBMCs), obtained at new diagnosis, from a patient treated with antithyroid drugs. Every receptor here comes from a man aged 25-45 years with Graves disease. CDR3s include the opening cysteine and the closing phenylalanine or tryptophan. A D gene is named only where the DNA matches it firmly. Clone size appears in some rows only: once, few, many, or a class for an expanded clone.

J gene,D gene,V gene,clone size,CDR3 DNA,CDR3 protein
TRBJ2-1,TRBD2,TRBV4-1,-,TGCGCCAGCAGCCAAGAACCCACTAGCGATGAGCAGTTCTTC,CASSQEPTSDEQFF
TRBJ2-7,TRBD1,TRBV19,-,TGTGCCACCGCCGAGGCCGGGACAGGGGTCTACGAGCAGTACTTC,CATAEAGTGVYEQYF
TRBJ1-5,-,TRBV12-3/TRBV12-4,many,TGTGCCAGCAGTTTGGGCCCCTCTCATCAGCCCCAGCATTTT,CASSLGPSHQPQHF
TRBJ1-1,-,TRBV4-1,few,TGCGCCAGCGGATTGACAGGTGGGAACACTGAAGCTTTCTTT,CASGLTGGNTEAFF
TRBJ2-7,-,TRBV28,many,TGTGCCAGTAGCTTTTCCTATTACAGACAGACCTACGAGCAGTACTTC,CASSFSYYRQTYEQYF
TRBJ1-5,-,TRBV30,-,TGTGCCTGGAGTGGGCTACATAGTAGGGATCAGCCCCAGCATTTT,CAWSGLHSRDQPQHF
TRBJ2-5,-,TRBV20-1,few,TGCAGTGCTAGAGACCGACAGACCCATCAAGAGACCCAGTACTTC,CSARDRQTHQETQYF
TRBJ2-7,-,TRBV6-8,many,TGTGCCACCTTTTTCTCTAGCGACTACGAGCAGTACTTC,CATFFSSDYEQYF
TRBJ2-7,-,TRBV11-2,many,TGTGCCAGCACCCCCCCCACCAGGCGCTACGAGCAGTACTTC,CASTPPTRRYEQYF
TRBJ2-5,TRBD2,TRBV20-1,many,TGCAGTGCTCCTGGACTAGCCCAAGAGACCCAGTACTTC,CSAPGLAQETQYF
TRBJ1-5,-,TRBV6-1,few,TGTGCCAGCAGTGTAGTCCAGCCCTATAGCAATCAGCCCCAGCATTTT,CASSVVQPYSNQPQHF
TRBJ1-5,-,TRBV30,few,TGTGCCTGGACTAAACAGGGGCCCCAGCATTTT,CAWTKQGPQHF
TRBJ1-2,-,TRBV20-1,many,TGCAGTGCTAGAGAACAGATTAACTATGGCTACACCTTC,CSAREQINYGYTF
TRBJ2-1,TRBD2,TRBV18,few,TGTGCCAGCTCTACTAGCGGGAGGGCAGATGAGCAGTTCTTC,CASSTSGRADEQFF
TRBJ2-3,-,TRBV12-3/TRBV12-4,many,TGTGCCAGCCGCGGGTCGGATACGCAGTATTTT,CASRGSDTQYF
TRBJ1-1,-,TRBV7-9,many,TGTGCCAGCAAGGTGACACCGAACACTGAAGCTTTCTTT,CASKVTPNTEAFF
TRBJ2-7,-,TRBV15,many,TGTGCCACCAGCAGACTCCGGGGAGGGGGCTACGAGCAGTACTTC,CATSRLRGGGYEQYF
TRBJ1-4,-,TRBV14,many,TGTGCCAGCAGCCCCAGGTCCGGGGGTGAAAAACTGTTTTTT,CASSPRSGGEKLFF
TRBJ1-1,TRBD1,TRBV11-2,few,TGTGCCAGCAGCCGACAGGGGTTTGAAGCTTTCTTT,CASSRQGFEAFF
TRBJ2-7,-,TRBV29-1,many,TGCAGCGCCTCTGCCAGGAGGGTCGGCGAGCAGTACTTC,CSASARRVGEQYF
TRBJ2-7,-,TRBV12-3/TRBV12-4,few,TGTGCCAGCAGTTTATTTACAGATTCCTACGAGCAGTACTTC,CASSLFTDSYEQYF
TRBJ2-3,TRBD2,TRBV4-1,many,TGCGCCAGCAGCACCCCGCCGCGGGAGGTGACAGATACGCAGTATTTT,CASSTPPREVTDTQYF
TRBJ2-2,-,TRBV30,-,TGTGCCTGGAGCTCGGCTTACACCGGGGAGCTGTTTTTT,CAWSSAYTGELFF
TRBJ2-1,TRBD2,TRBV12-5,-,TGTGCTAATGGCCGCCGTGGACTAGCGGGAGACAATGAGCAGTTCTTC,CANGRRGLAGDNEQFF
TRBJ1-1,TRBD1,TRBV29-1,many,TGCAGCGCTAGCATTGGGCAGGGGGACCCCCTGAAAGACACTGAAGCTTTCTTT,CSASIGQGDPLKDTEAFF
TRBJ1-2,-,TRBV30,few,TGTGCCTGGAGTCTGGAGGGGTCTAACTATGGCTACACCTTC,CAWSLEGSNYGYTF
TRBJ2-3,TRBD2,TRBV30,-,TGTGCCTGGAGGCGGACTAGCGGGCACACAGATACGCAGTATTTT,CAWRRTSGHTDTQYF
TRBJ2-1,-,TRBV30,-,TGTGCCTGGAGTGTAACCTTAGCGGAGCCTTCACGCCCCTACAATGAGCAGTTCTTC,CAWSVTLAEPSRPYNEQFF
TRBJ1-2,-,TRBV6-2/TRBV6-3,-,TGTGCCAGCAGATCCCCCCGCGAGCAAGCTAACTATGGCTACACCTTC,CASRSPREQANYGYTF
TRBJ2-3,-,TRBV12-3/TRBV12-4,few,TGTGCCAGCAGTTTTGGGTCTAGGAAACCCCGGTCTCATACGCAGTATTTT,CASSFGSRKPRSHTQYF
TRBJ2-3,TRBD2,TRBV7-9,many,TGTGCCAGCAGCAAAAGCGGGAGCTTAGATACGCAGTATTTT,CASSKSGSLDTQYF
TRBJ2-2,-,TRBV7-3,few,TGTGCCAGCAGGGAGTTCCCCGGGGAGCTGTTTTTT,CASREFPGELFF
TRBJ2-1,TRBD2,TRBV10-3,many,TGTGCCATCCGATTAGCGGGAGGGCCCGGTGAGCAGTTCTTC,CAIRLAGGPGEQFF
TRBJ2-3,TRBD2,TRBV12-3/TRBV12-4,many,TGTGCCAGCAGATGGACTAGCGGGGGGGCAGATACGCAGTATTTT,CASRWTSGGADTQYF
TRBJ2-7,-,TRBV5-4,-,TGTGCCAGCAGCGATGGGACCTCCCGCGAGCAGTACTTC,CASSDGTSREQYF
TRBJ1-3,TRBD1,TRBV15,many,TGTGCCACCAGCAGGACAGGGGGCGGATCAAACACCATATATTTT,CATSRTGGGSNTIYF
TRBJ1-1,-,TRBV24-1,-,TGTGATCCTAAATTGGGGTTGAGACGGACTGAAGCTTTCTTT,CDPKLGLRRTEAFF
TRBJ2-1,TRBD2,TRBV28,many,TGTGCCAGCAGACCTAGCGGGAGGGGGGTCAATGAGCAGTTCTTC,CASRPSGRGVNEQFF
TRBJ1-2,TRBD1,TRBV5-4,-,TGTGCCAGCAGCGTCGGACAGGTACAGGGAGGCTATGGCTACACCTTC,CASSVGQVQGGYGYTF
TRBJ2-5,-,TRBV5-1,many,TGCGCCAGCAGCTTGTTCGGGGGCCGGGAGACCCAGTACTTC,CASSLFGGRETQYF
TRBJ2-1,TRBD2,TRBV12-3/TRBV12-4,many,TGTGCCAGCAGGTCCTCTAGCGGTTACAATGAGCAGTTCTTC,CASRSSSGYNEQFF
TRBJ2-5,-,TRBV7-2,many,TGTGCCAGCAGCTTACCGTCGATTAGTTGGCAAGAGACCCAGTACTTC,CASSLPSISWQETQYF
TRBJ2-7,TRBD2,TRBV7-2,few,TGTGCCAGCAGACCAGGACTAGCGGGGTCCTACGAGCAGTACTTC,CASRPGLAGSYEQYF
TRBJ2-7,-,TRBV5-6,-,TGTGCCAGCAGCAGTCCGGGACTCTATTCACACGAGCAGTACTTC,CASSSPGLYSHEQYF
TRBJ2-1,-,TRBV29-1,few,TGCAGCACAAGATCCTTGGGGGCTGAGCCTTTTTATCTCAATGAGCAGTTCTTC,CSTRSLGAEPFYLNEQFF
TRBJ2-5,TRBD2,TRBV29-1,-,TGCAGCGCCGGGACTAGCGGGAGGGAGACCCAGTACTTC,CSAGTSGRETQYF
TRBJ2-7,TRBD1,TRBV15,many,TGTGCCACCAGCAGAGATGGACAGGGACCGAGCTCCTACGAGCAGTACTTC,CATSRDGQGPSSYEQYF
TRBJ1-6,TRBD1,TRBV12-3/TRBV12-4,many,TGTGCCAGCAGCAACAAGCCCAGGGGGGTGAGGTCACCCCTCCACTTT,CASSNKPRGVRSPLHF